These 24 T cell receptor beta chains were sequenced from one sample in a study of blood T cells in healthy people across ages. With a J-beta primer mix and a sample-barcoded 5' primer, a second PCR ran 7 to 11 cycles. One entry per CDR3 protein results from TCRdb running MiXCR on the 5' RACE reads. Altogether fewer than 2 million distinct CDR3 sequences are present, about two fifths being singletons, with the ten largest covering 20% to 25%. Sequencing was done on a sample of blood. The receptors derive from a human donor in good health.

This chain connects TRBV3-1 to TRBJ1-2; D not certain. Looked up from germline, CDR1 is LGHDT and CDR2 is YNNKEL (reference sequence). Trimming pared 0 bases from V and 7 bases from J, leaving 12 bases between. The CDR3 is 14 amino acids. The CDR3 reads CASSQEGALGGYTF. The CDR3 nucleotides are TGTGCCAGCAGCCAAGAAGGCGCCCTGGGTGGCTACACCTTC.

The chain has TRBV20-1 and TRBJ1-2; 7 bases agree with TRBD1. This CDR3 is built from 11 residues. Germline CDR1 reads DFQATT; CDR2 reads SNEGSKA (reference sequence). After removal of 5 bases from V and 9 bases from J, the junction contained 6 bases not matched to a gene. As DNA, the CDR3 is TGCAGTGCTTCCCGGGACAGAAGCTACACCTTC. Translation: CSASRDRSYTF.

Comment on this clonotype: At one of its ends the junction is not consistent with the germline gene, which may arise from a read error. The chain uses TRBV7-8 and TRBJ2-4; D possibly matches TRBD1 or TRBD2 (5 bases each). The J call is uncertain, as TRBJ2-5 better fits the DNA end. This CDR3 has 13 amino acids. CDR1 SGHVS and CDR2 FQNEAQ come from the germline V gene. The DNA for the CDR3 is TGTGCCGGCAGCTTATTTGAGGGGGAGACCCAGTACTTC. Translation: CAGSLFEGETQYF.

A few counts support this clonotype. The rearrangement joins TRBV7-3 to TRBJ2-7, with D possibly TRBD2 on 6 matching bases. CDR3 length: 13 amino acids. CDR1 is SGHTA, CDR2 FQGTGA, per germline. V was shortened by 5 bases and J by 6 bases, with 14 bases between the two germline ends. CDR3 residues: CASSPWDGSEQYF. DNA of the CDR3: TGTGCCAGCAGCCCCTGGGACGGGAGCGAGCAGTACTTC.

Of note for this clonotype: The junction departs from germline at one end; a sequencing error may be responsible. This CDR3 reads CSVERGALQETRYF. The CDR3 DNA is TGCAGCGTTGAAAGAGGGGCCCTACAAGAGACCCGGTACTTC. The J gene is TRBJ2-5, the V gene TRBV29-1, with D perhaps TRBD1 or TRBD2 (5 bases each). The CDR3 is made up of 14 amino acids. Germline V gives CDR1 SQVTM, CDR2 ANQGSEA.

Points on this clonotype: The germline gene is not matched at one end of the junction; a read error may be the cause. The rearrangement uses TRBV20-1 and TRBJ1-2; D call uncertain. The CDR3 length is 12 residues. Germline V gene data show CDR1 as DFQATT and CDR2 as SNEGSKA (reference sequence). The CDR3 here is CRASDGDYGYTF. CDR3 sequence (DNA): TGCAGGGCTAGTGACGGGGACTATGGCTACACCTTC.

The chain combines TRBV5-1 with TRBJ2-1, with unresolved D. Germline V gene data show CDR1 as SGHRS and CDR2 as YFSETQ. The V end was cut by 3 bases, the J end by 2 bases, with 15 bases between. The CDR3 consists of 16 residues. The CDR3 here is CASSSYLANPYNEQFF. CDR3 in DNA: TGCGCCAGCAGCTCTTATTTAGCTAACCCCTACAATGAGCAGTTCTTC.

This clonotype was counted between two and nine times. V usage is TRBV6-1 and J usage is TRBJ2-1, with TRBD1 identical over 11 bases. The CDR3 is made up of 15 amino acids. Germline V CDR1 and CDR2: MNHNS, SASEGT. V shed 6 bases, J shed 6 bases, and the junction held 7 bases outside the gene matches. The CDR3 coding sequence is TGTGCCAGCAGGCCGGACAGGGGGCTTTTCAATGAGCAGTTCTTC. Translation: CASRPDRGLFNEQFF.

The genes are TRBV7-9 and TRBJ2-3, with D unresolved. V lost 1 base to trimming and J lost 2 bases, with 16 bases between them. Germline-derived CDR1 and CDR2 are SEHNR and FQNEAQ (reference sequence). The CDR3 has 17 amino acids. The CDR3 bases are TGTGCCAGCAGCTTAGTCCTCTCGACTGGAAACACAGATACGCAGTATTTT. Translating it yields CASSLVLSTGNTDTQYF.

This chain joins TRBV3-1 and TRBJ2-5, with D unresolved. Germline V gene sequence: CDR1 LGHDT, CDR2 YNNKEL (reference sequence). V dropped 1 base and J dropped 0 bases, with 12 bases sitting between them. The length of the CDR3 is 16 residues. CDR3 sequence reads: CASSQGSTLYQETQYF. CDR3 nucleotides: TGTGCCAGCAGCCAAGGCTCGACCCTATACCAAGAGACCCAGTACTTC.

The CDR3 sequence: CSARAGASERGYTF. For the CDR3, the DNA is TGCAGTGCTAGAGCCGGTGCCTCCGAACGGGGCTACACCTTC. The rearrangement links TRBV20-1 to TRBJ1-2; D uncertain. This CDR3 has 14 amino acids. The V end lost 1 base, the J end lost 8 bases, and 17 bases lay between the germline ends. Germline CDR1 reads DFQATT; CDR2 reads SNEGSKA (reference sequence).

This clonotype was seen more than once but under ten times. This rearrangement joins TRBV6-2 or TRBV6-3 to TRBJ1-5; TRBD1 matches at 8 bases. V lost 6 bases to trimming and J lost 14 bases; unmatched junction nucleotides: 18. The CDR3 contains 15 residues. Germline V gives CDR1 MNHEY, CDR2 SVGEGT. Written as DNA, the CDR3 is TGTGCCAGCAGGGGACAACAGGGGGGACTCCTTTCCAAGCATTTT. It specifies CASRGQQGGLLSKHF.

V and J are TRBV25-1 and TRBJ1-5; no clear D gene. Germline CDR1 reads MGHDK; CDR2 reads SYGVNS. V lost 2 bases and J lost 0, with 8 bases in between. The length of the CDR3 is 15 residues. The CDR3 sequence is CASSEKGYSNQPQHF. The CDR3 DNA reads as TGTGCCAGCAGTGAAAAAGGGTATAGCAATCAGCCCCAGCATTTT.

The rearrangement links TRBV7-3 to TRBJ2-5; no firm D call. The germline CDR1 and CDR2 sequences are SGHTA and FQGTGA. This CDR3 is built from 14 residues. The ends were cut back, 1 base at V and 1 base at J, with 7 bases in the middle. CDR3 nucleotides: TGTGCCAGCAGCTTAATGGAGTCCCAAGAGACCCAGTACTTC. Residues: CASSLMESQETQYF. Looking up the rest from reference TRBV7-3 and TRBJ2-5 gives the full variable domain: GAGVSQTPSNKVTEKGKYVELRCDPISGHTALYWYRQSLGQGPEFLIYFQGTGAADDSGLPNDRFFAVRPEGSVSTLKIQRTERGDSAVYLCASSLMESQETQYFGPGTRLLVL.

Only one count was recorded for this clonotype. The gene calls are TRBV4-1 and TRBJ1-6; 8 bases match TRBD1. Germline-derived CDR1 and CDR2 are MGHRA and YSYEKL. V lost 1 base and J lost 9; bases outside the gene matches: 2. This CDR3 spans 14 amino acids. The CDR3 loop is CASSQVDRGSPLHF. In DNA form, the CDR3 reads TGCGCCAGCAGCCAAGTCGACAGGGGTTCACCCCTCCACTTT.

This chain joins TRBV28 and TRBJ2-3; TRBD1 might be the D (6 bases). V dropped 6 bases and J dropped 2 bases, with 21 bases sitting between them. Germline CDR1 and CDR2: MDHEN and SYDVKM. The CDR3 sequence is 17 residues long. CDR3: CASSLLRGGRTTDTQYF. CDR3 nucleotide sequence: TGTGCCAGCAGCCTTCTCAGAGGGGGAAGGACCACAGATACGCAGTATTTT.

This clonotype showed up just a few times. The chain couples TRBV7-6 to TRBJ2-2; maybe TRBD2 (5 bases). Trimming left V 4 bases short and J 3 bases short, with 12 bases between. Germline V gene lookup returns CDR1 SGHVS and CDR2 FNYEAQ. The CDR3 has 15 amino acids. The chain's CDR3 is CASSSRELDTGELFF. The CDR3 coding sequence is TGTGCCAGCAGCTCCCGGGAATTGGACACCGGGGAGCTGTTTTTT.

The CDR3 DNA sequence: TGTGCCAGCAGCTTATTGGGACGGACCTACGAGCAGTACTTC. This gives the protein CASSLLGRTYEQYF. This rearrangement joins TRBV7-2 to TRBJ2-7; tentatively, D is TRBD1 or TRBD2 (5 bases each). V dropped 2 bases and J dropped 2 bases, with 10 bases sitting between them. The germline gives CDR1 SGHTA, CDR2 FQGNSA. The CDR3 is made up of 14 amino acids. Full variable domain (outside the CDR3, taken from reference TRBV7-2 and TRBJ2-7): GAGVSQSPSNKVTEKGKDVELRCDPISGHTALYWYRQSLGQGLEFLIYFQGNSAPDKSGLPSDRFSAERTGGSVSTLTIQRTQQEDSAVYLCASSLLGRTYEQYFGPGTRLTVT.

The J gene is TRBJ2-3, the V gene TRBV7-3; TRBD2 matches at 11 bases. V lost 5 bases and J lost 6; bases outside the gene matches: 7. The CDR3 consists of 15 residues. Per the germline V gene, CDR1 is SGHTA and CDR2 is FQGTGA. The CDR3 spells CASSPSGGTCDTQYF. In DNA, the CDR3 is TGTGCCAGCAGCCCTAGCGGGGGGACCTGCGATACGCAGTATTTT.

Of note for this clonotype: No conserved phenylalanine or tryptophan ends this CDR3, so it is likely a read error. The chain uses TRBV20-1 and TRBJ1-5, with D perhaps matching TRBD1 (5 bases). Trimming took off 0 bases at V and 8 bases at J, with 17 bases between the two ends. This CDR3 contains 15 residues. CDR1 DFQATT and CDR2 SNEGSKA come from the germline V gene (reference sequence). CDR3 nucleotide sequence: TGCAGTGCTAGAGATCCCCTGGCTCCGGGGGAGCCCCAGCATGTT. Residues: CSARDPLAPGEPQHV.

This clonotype has more than one count but fewer than ten. The rearrangement joins TRBV29-1 to TRBJ2-5; D may match TRBD1 or TRBD2 (5 bases each). The CDR3 contains 12 residues. Germline V CDR1 and CDR2: SQVTM, ANQGSEA. Trimming left V 7 bases short and J 5 bases short, with 14 bases between. The CDR3 loop is CSGGRWGETQYF. The CDR3 bases are TGCAGCGGGGGACGGTGGGGGGAGACCCAGTACTTC. The full variable domain, completed using reference TRBV29-1 and TRBJ2-5, is SAVISQKPSRDICQRGTSLTIQCQVDSQVTMMFWYRQQPGQSLTLIATANQGSEATYESGFVIDKFPISRPNLTFSTLTVSNMSPEDSSIYLCSGGRWGETQYFGPGTRLLVL.

This clonotype was seen more than once but under ten times. The rearrangement uses TRBV4-3 and TRBJ2-7; D gene unclear. The CDR3 is 18 amino acids. The germline CDR1 and CDR2 sequences are LGHNA and YSLEER. V shed 4 bases and J shed 2 bases, with 24 bases lying between them. The CDR3 sequence is CASSRDIGAPTLPYEQYF. DNA for the CDR3: TGCGCCAGCAGCCGGGATATAGGAGCCCCCACACTACCCTACGAGCAGTACTTC.

The chain has TRBV4-3 and TRBJ1-4; no reliable D call. The CDR3 runs to 15 residues. Per germline, CDR1 LGHNA and CDR2 YSLEER. The V end was cut by 1 base, the J end by 3 bases, with 9 bases between. The CDR3 spells CASSQVWAANEKLFF. In nucleotides, the CDR3 is TGCGCCAGCAGCCAAGTATGGGCGGCTAATGAAAAACTGTTTTTT.

The J gene is TRBJ2-4, the V gene TRBV12-3 or TRBV12-4, with 12 bases identical to TRBD1. With the DNA end fitting TRBJ2-7 better, the J assignment may be wrong. CDR3 length: 16 residues. The CDR3 loop is CASSLGGTGGGYEQYF. CDR3 in DNA: TGTGCCAGCAGTTTAGGGGGGACAGGGGGCGGTTACGAGCAGTACTTC.